This passage covers 18 T cell receptor beta chains from one sample sequenced in a study of T cell responses to AZD1222 COVID-19 vaccine. Profiled with immunoSEQ multiplex PCR; TCRdb holds only in-frame clones, not every one. The sample carries about 110,000 clones, roughly 88% recorded once. This sample comprised peripheral blood, obtained on day 0 of MenACWY control vaccination. The receptors originated from an adult in good health.

The chain joins TRBV27 to TRBJ2-1; D is perhaps TRBD2 (6 bases). Deletions cut 3 bases from V and 5 bases from J, with 14 bases between. The CDR3 has 15 amino acids. Germline CDR1 is MNHEY and CDR2 is SMNVEV (reference sequence). The DNA of the CDR3 is TGTGCCAGCAGTTTTCAGTCTAGCGCGGACAATGAGCAGTTCTTC. Translating gives CASSFQSSADNEQFF.

The chain employs TRBV7-6 and TRBJ1-1, with D unclear. Germline CDR1 is SGHVS and CDR2 is FNYEAQ. The CDR3 is 13 residues long. V lost 6 bases to trimming and J lost 6 bases, with 14 bases between them. In nucleotides, the CDR3 is TGTGCCAGCAGAGAAGCCAGTAGCGCTGAAGCTTTCTTT. Its translation is CASREASSAEAFF.

J is TRBJ1-5 and V is TRBV28; D not resolved. This CDR3 spans 15 amino acids. The V gene lost 1 base and the J gene lost 2 bases, with 9 bases spanning the gap. Germline CDR1 and CDR2: MDHEN and SYDVKM. CDR3 DNA: TGTGCCAGCAGTTTATTGGCAAACGGCAATCAGCCCCAGCATTTT. This translates into CASSLLANGNQPQHF. Full variable domain (outside the CDR3, taken from reference TRBV28 and TRBJ1-5): DVKVTQSSRYLVKRTGEKVFLECVQDMDHENMFWYRQDPGLGLRLIYFSYDVKMKEKGDIPEGYSVSREKKERFSLILESASTNQTSMYLCASSLLANGNQPQHFGDGTRLSIL.

The rearrangement uses TRBV6-5 and TRBJ2-7, with a possible D match to TRBD1 (6 bases). CDR3 length equals 16 residues. V shed 4 bases and J shed 0 bases, with 16 bases lying between them. Per the germline V gene, CDR1 is MNHEY and CDR2 is SVGAGI. CDR3 amino acids: CASSSQTGRSSYEQYF. DNA of the CDR3: TGTGCCAGCAGTTCACAGACAGGACGAAGCTCCTACGAGCAGTACTTC.

This clone was picked up one time. V gene TRBV6-5 combines with J gene TRBJ2-1; the match to TRBD2 covers 12 bases. V dropped 6 bases and J dropped 7; count of bases not matched to a gene: 7. Germline V lookup: CDR1 MNHEY, CDR2 SVGAGI. The CDR3 is made up of 15 amino acids. The CDR3 region is CASSNPTSGRNEQFF. The CDR3 nucleotides are TGTGCCAGCAGCAATCCGACTAGCGGGAGAAATGAGCAGTTCTTC.

The gene calls are TRBV7-9 and TRBJ2-1; D unresolved. Trimming took 8 bases from V and 2 from J, leaving 10 bases between them. Per the germline V gene, CDR1 is SEHNR and CDR2 is FQNEAQ (reference sequence). This CDR3 spans 13 amino acids. CDR3 loop: CASPELTYNEQFF. The CDR3 region has the DNA TGTGCCAGCCCCGAGTTGACCTACAATGAGCAGTTCTTC.

The chain employs TRBV4-1 and TRBJ1-4, with a weak D call TRBD1 (5 bases). V dropped 1 base and J dropped 4 bases, with 13 bases sitting between them. The CDR3 contains 16 residues. Germline-derived CDR1 and CDR2 are MGHRA and YSYEKL. The CDR3 nucleotides read TGCGCCAGCAGCCAAGTCGGCAGGGCCGATAATGAAAAACTGTTTTTT. This encodes CASSQVGRADNEKLFF.

The V gene is TRBV5-1, the J gene TRBJ1-5; a weak D match, TRBD1 (5 bases). Per the germline V gene, CDR1 is SGHRS and CDR2 is YFSETQ. The CDR3 length is 15 residues. With 0 bases removed from V and 7 bases from J, the gap between germline ends came to 14 bases. The CDR3 nucleotides are TGCGCCAGCAGCTTGGATTCCCCGACAGAACAGCCCCAGCATTTT. Amino acid sequence: CASSLDSPTEQPQHF.

The count of this clone is one. This sequence joins TRBV7-9 and TRBJ2-3, with 7 positions matching TRBD2. CDR1 is SEHNR and CDR2 is FQNEAQ in the germline V gene (reference sequence). This CDR3 region has 14 residues. After removal of 3 bases from V and 4 bases from J, the junction contained 4 bases not matched to a gene. The CDR3: CASSFGSGADTQYF. Here the CDR3 DNA reads TGTGCCAGCAGCTTTGGGAGCGGGGCAGATACGCAGTATTTT.

The chain links TRBV18 to TRBJ1-1; possible D gene TRBD1, 5 bases. Trimming shortened V by 2 bases and J by 3 bases, and 10 bases separated the two germline ends. CDR3 size: 14 residues. The germline V gene encodes CDR1 KGHSH and CDR2 LQKENI. The chain's CDR3 is CASSPGWGDTEAFF. The CDR3 DNA sequence: TGTGCCAGCTCACCAGGCTGGGGCGACACTGAAGCTTTCTTT. The whole variable domain, filled in from reference TRBV18 and TRBJ1-1, reads NAGVMQNPRHLVRRRGQEARLRCSPMKGHSHVYWYRQLPEEGLKFMVYLQKENIIDESGMPKERFSAEFPKEGPSILRIQQVVRGDSAAYFCASSPGWGDTEAFFGQGTRLTVV.

The chain couples TRBV28 to TRBJ2-7; 7 positions match TRBD1. Germline CDR1 is MDHEN and CDR2 is SYDVKM. This CDR3 has 15 amino acids. V shed 4 bases, J shed 2 bases, and the junction held 8 bases outside the gene matches. This CDR3 reads CASSSLDRVAYEQYF. CDR3 sequence (DNA): TGTGCCAGCAGTTCGCTCGACAGGGTCGCCTACGAGCAGTACTTC.

This clone was counted between two and nine times. This sequence joins TRBV4-2 and TRBJ1-4; D remains ambiguous. The CDR3 runs 12 residues. Looked up from germline, CDR1 is LGHNA and CDR2 is YNFKEQ. V was pared by 4 bases and J by 8 bases, with 8 bases between. The CDR3 sequence is CASSPLGEKLFF. The CDR3, as DNA: TGTGCCAGCAGCCCCCTCGGGGAAAAACTGTTTTTT.

The V gene is TRBV28, the J gene TRBJ1-5; a possible D gene is TRBD1 (6 bases). CDR3 length: 15 residues. Germline V lookup: CDR1 MDHEN, CDR2 SYDVKM. V was cut by 8 bases and J by 6 bases, with 20 bases left in between. The CDR3 reads CASAKDRQLSQPQHF. As DNA, the CDR3 is TGTGCCAGCGCTAAAGACAGGCAGCTGAGTCAGCCCCAGCATTTT. Complete variable domain (other parts from reference TRBV28 and TRBJ1-5): DVKVTQSSRYLVKRTGEKVFLECVQDMDHENMFWYRQDPGLGLRLIYFSYDVKMKEKGDIPEGYSVSREKKERFSLILESASTNQTSMYLCASAKDRQLSQPQHFGDGTRLSIL.

V usage is TRBV24-1 and J usage is TRBJ2-5; TRBD2 is a possible D gene (6 bases). The CDR3 length is 17 residues. Germline lookup yields CDR1 KGHDR and CDR2 SFDVKD. Deletions cut 3 bases from V and 1 base from J, with 17 bases between. The CDR3 DNA is TGTGCCACCAGTGATCCCACGGCGGGGAACTTCCAAGAGACCCAGTACTTC. Encoded protein: CATSDPTAGNFQETQYF.

The rearrangement links TRBV27 to TRBJ1-5; TRBD1 might be the D (5 bases). CDR1 is MNHEY and CDR2 is SMNVEV in the germline V gene (reference sequence). V was shortened by 4 bases and J by 4 bases, with 8 bases between the two germline ends. This CDR3 is built from 13 residues. The DNA for the CDR3 is TGTGCCAGCAGTTCCTCAGGGAATCAGCCCCAGCATTTT. It translates to CASSSSGNQPQHF.

This clone is labeled medium-sized (0.01 to 0.1%). This rearrangement joins TRBV5-4 to TRBJ1-2; D not certain. Trimming left V 1 base short and J 6 bases short, with 10 bases between. This CDR3 comprises 13 residues. Per the germline V gene, CDR1 is SGHNT and CDR2 is YYREEE (reference sequence). The CDR3 here is CASSLLGSDGYTF. In nucleotides, the CDR3 is TGTGCCAGCAGCTTGCTGGGGAGCGATGGCTACACCTTC.

This clone appeared a single time. This sequence joins TRBV6-5 and TRBJ2-7, with D hard to call. Germline loops: CDR1 MNHEY, CDR2 SVGAGI. Trimming shortened V by 2 bases and J by 5 bases, and 10 bases separated the two germline ends. There are 13 residues in the CDR3. CDR3 sequence reads: CASSYRGKDEQYF. DNA of the CDR3: TGTGCCAGCAGTTACAGAGGAAAAGACGAGCAGTACTTC.

The V and J genes are TRBV5-6 and TRBJ1-1; D may be TRBD1 (5 bases). The germline CDR1 and CDR2 sequences are SGHDT and YYEEEE. V dropped 5 bases and J dropped 1 base, with 15 bases sitting between them. The CDR3 sequence is 15 residues long. In DNA form, the CDR3 reads TGTGCCAGCAGTCCCCCCGCGGGGACGAACACTGAAGCTTTCTTT. Encoded protein: CASSPPAGTNTEAFF.